The sequence of this TCR beta chain was determined in a study of cytomegalovirus exposure and HLA in healthy donors (dated by TCRdb to between 2016 and 2019). For the study in its entirety: According to a later analysis, the approximately 120 validation repertoires were produced on the same platform as the roughly 700 repertoires of the first cohort. The aim of the study was to test whether cataloging public T cell receptors could identify signatures of past pathogen exposure. A separate validation cohort of about 110 different subjects was used in addition to the roughly 700-subject first cohort. High-throughput TCR immunosequencing, statistical association of individual TCRs with disease status, and machine learning were combined to predict cytomegalovirus infection status. Overall study outcomes, separate from this receptor: Of the cluster scores, 90% to 95% were above 0 in a later analysis, which found that TCRs clustered in the first cohort also tended to co-occur in the 110 or so validation repertoires. The study gave a list of under 200 TCR beta chains associated with cytomegalovirus. Three of the identified cytomegalovirus-associated TCR beta chains were confirmed in vitro to be specific for cytomegalovirus antigens. All 120 or so repertoires were used to score co-occurrence in the validation cohort in a later analysis, because that analysis had no HLA typing for the cohort. Cytomegalovirus status was reported to be diagnosed by the classifier with high specificity and sensitivity in both the original and validation cohorts. The authors suggested that the approach could potentially be generalized to other disease states and immunological phenotypes. Most TCR sequences were observed very rarely across donors, whereas some public TCRs were present in many individuals.

As encoded in the germline V gene (reference sequence), CDR1 is LNHDA while CDR2 is SQIVND. Spanning cysteine to phenylalanine, the CDR3 consists of 15 amino acids. CDR3 DNA is the only sequence kept; it has 45 bases, read in frame from the first base. A distance of 17 bases separates the germline ends of V and J, which lose 3 bases and 8 bases respectively. Library construction relied on the immunoSEQ multiplex PCR assay. On the authors' methods: To diagnose cytomegalovirus status from the catalog of TCR beta chain sequences, a statistical classification framework was built. As stored in TCRdb, this immuneACCESS dataset retains in-frame rearrangements with V and J assigned. A fraction of the clones does not appear; measured against another copy, unresolved V genes explain less than half of the discrepancy, and the remainder lacks a known reason. V and J calls and clone size are those listed in that table; D and trimming were worked out from the DNA. For this sample the table gives over 150,000 clones, of which around 84% were detected only once. Jointly, the top ten make up 2% to 2.5% of the sample.

Separate from the approximately 670-subject first cohort, the validation cohort of 120 subjects was the group to which the donors belonged. Comment on this clone: This clone's antigen is unknown. Base-call qualities are not available, and no considerably larger clone is one nucleotide away.

Sequencing was carried out using PBMCs. Rearrangement joined TRBV19 to TRBJ2-1, with TRBD2 as a weak D call on 6 bases. The origin of this receptor is a human donor in good health. The DNA sequence is TGTGCCAGTAGTATTGGGCGGGGAATGGCCCATGAGCAGTTCTTC. Its translation is CASSIGRGMAHEQFF.